The present entry profiles one T cell receptor (beta chain) with its context. Two oligonucleotides, mixed equimolar, formed the beta constant-region primer covering TRBC1 and TRBC2. Four rounds of PCR amplified the ligated cDNA using nested alpha and beta constant-region primers plus SP2. TCRdb re-called the UMI-ligation and nested PCR reads with MiXCR, one entry per CDR3 protein. This sample has nearly 900 distinct CDR3 sequences, with less than 15% found just once. The sample belongs to a study of naive and memory T cell subsets. The sequence was collected from a human donor in good health. Sequencing input: CD8+ TEMRA cells from blood. The subset: effector memory re-expressing CD45RA, CD45RA+ CD27-.

This CDR3 is CASSSKPGPNFSNQPQHF. The CDR3 DNA is TGTGCCAGCAGCTCAAAACCGGGGCCCAATTTTAGCAATCAGCCCCAGCATTTT. The chain uses TRBV21-1 and TRBJ1-5. TRBV21-1 counts as a pseudogene. CDR3 size: 18 residues.